This entry lists 22 T cell receptor beta chains sequenced from one sample in a study of beta chain features in type 1 diabetes. The antigens of these receptors remain unknown. Every isolated RNA sample was fully reverse transcribed, so sequencing captured expressed TCRB transcripts. The assay was immunoSEQ multiplex PCR, and TCRdb's table has in-frame clones only and misses some. Of about 340,000 clones listed, 7% to 10% were seen once; the top ten hold roughly 1%. Overall study results and limits: Shortening of TCRB CDR3s, moderate but significant, appeared in all four CD4+ subsets of Type 1 diabetes patients.

The sequenced sample consisted of central memory CD4+ T cells from blood. The receptor source for this set is a man aged 30-40 years with type 1 diabetes.

The J gene is TRBJ2-6, the V gene TRBV28; D is possibly TRBD1 (5 bases). The CDR3 consists of 14 residues. Trimming shortened V by 5 bases and J by 8 bases, and 13 bases separated the two germline ends. The germline gives CDR1 MDHEN, CDR2 SYDVKM. In nucleotides, the CDR3 is TGTGCCAGCAGTCCCGCAGGGTTGTCCAACGTCCTGACTTTC. Protein sequence: CASSPAGLSNVLTF. The entire variable domain, with the rest obtained from reference TRBV28 and TRBJ2-6, is as follows: DVKVTQSSRYLVKRTGEKVFLECVQDMDHENMFWYRQDPGLGLRLIYFSYDVKMKEKGDIPEGYSVSREKKERFSLILESASTNQTSMYLCASSPAGLSNVLTFGAGSRLTVL.

The chain is built from TRBV25-1 and TRBJ2-1; D uncertain. The CDR3 loop spans 14 amino acids. With 3 bases removed from V and 7 bases from J, the gap between germline ends came to 13 bases. The germline CDR1 and CDR2 sequences are MGHDK and SYGVNS. CDR3 amino acids: CASSEGIWGNEQFF. The CDR3 nucleotides read TGTGCCAGCAGTGAGGGGATCTGGGGAAATGAGCAGTTCTTC.

CDR3 bases: TGCGCCAGCAGCTTGTCCCCGGGGTTTGATCCCTACGAGCAGTACTTC. It encodes CASSLSPGFDPYEQYF. This chain uses TRBV5-1 with TRBJ2-7; D perhaps matches TRBD2 (5 bases). Germline loops: CDR1 SGHRS, CDR2 YFSETQ. This CDR3 region has 16 residues. The germline V and J ends were trimmed by 1 base and 2 bases, with 16 bases remaining between them.

The chain joins TRBV7-9 to TRBJ2-3; tentatively, D is TRBD1 (5 bases). The CDR3 is made up of 14 amino acids. Trimming took 7 bases from V and 5 from J, leaving 16 bases between them. Germline-derived CDR1 and CDR2 are SEHNR and FQNEAQ (reference sequence). The CDR3 DNA reads TGTGCCAGCACCGAACAGGCAGTCCAAGATACGCAGTATTTT. As protein: CASTEQAVQDTQYF.

Only a few counts were recorded for this clone. The chain recombines TRBV10-1 with TRBJ2-3, with D tentatively TRBD2 (6 bases). CDR1 WNHNN and CDR2 SYGVQD come from the germline V gene (reference sequence). This CDR3 comprises 16 residues. V was clipped by 0 bases and J by 0 bases, with 10 bases between them. The CDR3 DNA sequence: TGCGCCAGCAGTGAGTCGTCGGCGGGGAGCACAGATACGCAGTATTTT. It encodes CASSESSAGSTDTQYF.

This clone was seen a few times. Other DNA sequences within the sample encode an identical CDR3. The chain links TRBV18 to TRBJ1-4; D possibly corresponds to TRBD1 (5 bases). The CDR3 has 14 amino acids. Germline lookup yields CDR1 KGHSH and CDR2 LQKENI. With 1 base removed from V and 5 bases from J, the gap between germline ends came to 8 bases. The CDR3 here is CASSPQGTNEKLFF. CDR3 nucleotide sequence: TGTGCCAGCTCACCACAGGGGACGAATGAAAAACTGTTTTTT.

This clone was seen more than once but under ten times. The rearrangement links TRBV30 to TRBJ1-1, with D perhaps TRBD1 (6 bases). The CDR3 has 13 residues. The germline V gene has CDR1 GTSNPN and CDR2 SVGIG (reference sequence). Trimming shortened V by 7 bases and J by 5 bases, and 17 bases separated the two germline ends. The CDR3 bases are TGTGCCTCCGAAAGGGACACGGGAACTGAAGCTTTCTTT. This gives the protein CASERDTGTEAFF.

This clone was detected only a few times. The CDR3 DNA sequence: TGTGCCAGCAGCTTACTAGCGGGGGCCAAAGTAGCCAAAAACATTCAGTACTTC. It encodes CASSLLAGAKVAKNIQYF. The chain combines TRBV7-9 with TRBJ2-4, with 10 bases that match TRBD2. V lost 2 bases, J lost 0 bases, and 7 bases stayed unmatched. Germline V gene lookup returns CDR1 SEHNR and CDR2 FQNEAQ (reference sequence). This CDR3 is built from 18 residues.

This clone was seen more than once but under ten times. The rearrangement links TRBV10-3 to TRBJ1-1, with 7 bases that match TRBD1. Germline V lookup: CDR1 ENHRY, CDR2 SYGVKD. With 10 bases clipped from V and 2 bases from J, the junction kept 4 bases outside the gene matches. CDR3 length equals 12 residues. The CDR3 loop reads CATGGGNTEAFF. CDR3 sequence (DNA): TGTGCCACTGGAGGGGGCAACACTGAAGCTTTCTTT.

The V and J genes are TRBV7-2 and TRBJ2-4; maybe TRBD1 (5 bases). CDR3 length equals 15 residues. Deletions cut 6 bases from V and 2 bases from J, with 14 bases between. Germline loops: CDR1 SGHTA, CDR2 FQGNSA. CDR3 DNA sequence: TGTGCCAGCAGTCAAACGGCAGGGCCCAAAAACATTCAGTACTTC. This sequence encodes CASSQTAGPKNIQYF.

As concerns this clone: A much larger clone lies a single base off, so this may be a read error. The identical CDR3 is also encoded by other nucleotide sequences in the sample. This sequence joins TRBV27 and TRBJ2-7, with D perhaps TRBD1 (5 bases). In germline, CDR1 is MNHEY, CDR2 SMNVEV (reference sequence). Between the trimmed V and J ends, which lost 6 bases and 0 bases, there was a span of 6 bases. This CDR3 spans 12 amino acids. CDR3 coding DNA: TGTGCCAGCAGGGACAACTCCTACGAGCAGTACTTC. This encodes CASRDNSYEQYF.

This clone was observed many times. This chain joins TRBV4-3 and TRBJ2-5; the D gene is possibly TRBD1 (7 bases). The germline CDR1 and CDR2 sequences are LGHNA and YSLEER. This CDR3 spans 14 amino acids. Between the trimmed V and J ends, which lost 0 bases and 7 bases, there was a span of 12 bases. CDR3 sequence (DNA): TGCGCCAGCAGCCAAGACCAGGGGGGTGGGACCCAGTACTTC. It yields the protein CASSQDQGGGTQYF.

This clone was counted a few times. The chain combines TRBV6-5 with TRBJ1-2; tentatively, D is TRBD1 (5 bases). This CDR3 contains 12 residues. The V end lost 8 bases, the J end lost 11 bases, and 18 bases lay between the germline ends. Per the germline V gene, CDR1 is MNHEY and CDR2 is SVGAGI. As DNA, the CDR3 is TGTGCCAGCGCCGGGACGGCGGTGTGGTACACCTTC. Residues: CASAGTAVWYTF.

Ten or more counts support this clone. This rearrangement joins TRBV9 to TRBJ2-1; D could derive from TRBD1 or TRBD2 (5 bases each). Trimming left V 0 bases short and J 0 bases short, with 10 bases between. This CDR3 has 16 amino acids. Germline-derived CDR1 and CDR2 are SGDLS and YYNGEE. For the CDR3, the DNA is TGTGCCAGCAGCGTAGATGGGACGGCCTCCTACAATGAGCAGTTCTTC. Protein: CASSVDGTASYNEQFF. The full variable domain, with the rest looked up from reference TRBV9 and TRBJ2-1, is DSGVTQTPKHLITATGQRVTLRCSPRSGDLSVYWYQQSLDQGLQFLIQYYNGEERAKGNILERFSAQQFPDLHSELNLSSLELGDSALYFCASSVDGTASYNEQFFGPGTRLTVL.

A few counts support this clone. The V gene is TRBV18, the J gene TRBJ2-7, with D unresolved. Looked up from germline, CDR1 is KGHSH and CDR2 is LQKENI. The CDR3 contains 11 residues. V gave up 5 bases and J gave up 6 bases, with 8 bases separating them. The CDR3 loop reads CASSTMGEQYF. The CDR3 coding sequence is TGTGCCAGCTCAACTATGGGCGAGCAGTACTTC.

This clone was observed a handful of times. CDR3 nucleotides: TGTGCCAGCAGCGTAGGGCGACACGGTGAAGAGACCCAGTACTTC. Amino acid sequence: CASSVGRHGEETQYF. The chain carries TRBV9 and TRBJ2-5; D remains ambiguous. Germline V gene lookup returns CDR1 SGDLS and CDR2 YYNGEE. With 0 bases removed from V and 3 bases from J, the gap between germline ends came to 12 bases. The CDR3 contains 15 residues.

The chain links TRBV5-4 to TRBJ2-1; a weak D match, TRBD1 (5 bases). Trimming stripped 3 bases from V and 9 bases from J, with 7 bases between. This CDR3 has 11 residues. In germline, CDR1 is SGHNT, CDR2 YYREEE (reference sequence). The CDR3 DNA sequence: TGTGCCAGCAGCTGGACAAGTGAGCAGTTCTTC. Its translation: CASSWTSEQFF. Combining the CDR3 with reference TRBV5-4 and TRBJ2-1 gives the whole variable domain ETGVTQSPTHLIKTRGQQVTLRCSSQSGHNTVSWYQQALGQGPQFIFQYYREEENGRGNFPPRFSGLQFPNYSSELNVNALELDDSALYLCASSWTSEQFFGPGTRLTVL.

This clone was counted a few times. V and J are TRBV6-1 and TRBJ2-3, with TRBD1 identical over 9 bases. Germline CDR1 and CDR2: MNHNS and SASEGT. There are 15 residues in the CDR3. J gave up 1 base and V 4 bases, and 3 bases lay outside the gene matches. CDR3 region: CASSGRTGGTDTQYF. CDR3 nucleotide sequence: TGTGCCAGCAGTGGTCGGACAGGGGGCACAGATACGCAGTATTTT.

The sample holds a few counts of this clone. The chain recombines TRBV30 with TRBJ1-4; 8 bases agree with TRBD1. V trimming: 4 bases; J trimming: 1 base; junction bases outside the gene matches: 5. The CDR3 covers 15 residues. Germline assignment: CDR1 GTSNPN and CDR2 SVGIG (reference sequence). The CDR3 nucleotides read TGTGCCTGGACCAGACAGGGGTTAACTAATGAAAAACTGTTTTTT. Protein product: CAWTRQGLTNEKLFF.

This chain uses TRBV29-1 with TRBJ1-1; tentative D call: TRBD1 (6 bases). Germline loops: CDR1 SQVTM, CDR2 ANQGSEA. The CDR3 runs to 14 residues. Trimming stripped 2 bases from V and 0 bases from J, with 10 bases between. The CDR3 DNA sequence: TGCAGCGTTGAACACAGGGTACTGAACACTGAAGCTTTCTTT. Translating it yields CSVEHRVLNTEAFF.

This clone was counted a few times. The genes are TRBV5-4 and TRBJ2-6; unclear D gene. Germline lookup yields CDR1 SGHNT and CDR2 YYREEE (reference sequence). Trimming shortened V by 1 base and J by 2 bases, and 10 bases separated the two germline ends. This CDR3 contains 16 residues. CDR3 amino acids: CASSLRQATGANVLTF. The CDR3 nucleotides read TGTGCCAGCAGCTTGCGGCAGGCGACTGGGGCCAACGTCCTGACTTTC.

In its sample, this clone was seen a few times. The V call is TRBV19, the J call TRBJ2-7, with a possible D match to TRBD1 (6 bases). Germline values: CDR1 LNHDA, CDR2 SQIVND (reference sequence). The CDR3 has 16 residues. V was cut by 2 bases and J by 3 bases, with 17 bases left in between. Here the CDR3 reads CASSIRAGAPLYEQYF. CDR3 nucleotides: TGTGCCAGTAGTATACGGGCAGGGGCCCCCCTCTACGAGCAGTACTTC. Together with reference TRBV19 and TRBJ2-7, the CDR3 gives the full variable domain: DGGITQSPKYLFRKEGQNVTLSCEQNLNHDAMYWYRQDPGQGLRLIYYSQIVNDFQKGDIAEGYSVSREKKESFPLTVTSAQKNPTAFYLCASSIRAGAPLYEQYFGPGTRLTVT.